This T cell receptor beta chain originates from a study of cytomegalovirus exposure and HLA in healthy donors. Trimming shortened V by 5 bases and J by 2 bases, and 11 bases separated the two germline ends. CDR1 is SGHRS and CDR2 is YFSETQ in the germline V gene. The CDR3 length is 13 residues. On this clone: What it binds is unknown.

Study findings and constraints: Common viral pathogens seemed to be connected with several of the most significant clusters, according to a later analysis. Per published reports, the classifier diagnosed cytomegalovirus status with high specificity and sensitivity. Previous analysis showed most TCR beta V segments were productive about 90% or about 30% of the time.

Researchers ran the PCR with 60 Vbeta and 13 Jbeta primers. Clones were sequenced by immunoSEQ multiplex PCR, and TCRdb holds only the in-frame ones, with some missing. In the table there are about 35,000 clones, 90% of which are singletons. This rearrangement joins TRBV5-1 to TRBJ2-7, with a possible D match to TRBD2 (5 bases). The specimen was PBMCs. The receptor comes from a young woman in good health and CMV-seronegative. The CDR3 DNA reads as TGCGCCAGCAGGGAGGCGACCACCTACGAGCAGTACTTC. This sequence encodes CASREATTYEQYF.